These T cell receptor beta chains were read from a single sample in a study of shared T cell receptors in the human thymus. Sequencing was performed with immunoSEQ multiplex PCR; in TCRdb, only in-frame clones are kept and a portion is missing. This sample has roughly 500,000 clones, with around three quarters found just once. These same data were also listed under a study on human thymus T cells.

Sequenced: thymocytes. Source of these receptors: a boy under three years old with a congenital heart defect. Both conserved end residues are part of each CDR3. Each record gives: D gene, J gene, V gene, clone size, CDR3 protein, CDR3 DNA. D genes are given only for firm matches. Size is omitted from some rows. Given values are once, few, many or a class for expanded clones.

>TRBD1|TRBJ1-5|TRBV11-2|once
CASSLVVSRQGDQPQHF
TGTGCCAGCAGCTTAGTGGTGTCCCGACAGGGGGACCAGCCCCAGCATTTT
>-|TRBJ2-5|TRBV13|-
CASSLRGQETQYF
TGTGCCAGCAGCTTACGAGGGCAAGAGACCCAGTACTTC
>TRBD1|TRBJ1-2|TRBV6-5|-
CASSYGRGQLNYGYTF
TGTGCCAGCAGTTACGGACGGGGACAGCTTAACTATGGCTACACCTTC
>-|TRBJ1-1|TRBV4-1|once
CASSQGRTGRFF
TGCGCCAGCAGCCAAGGACGGACGGGGAGATTCTTT
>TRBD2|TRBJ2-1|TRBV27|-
CASSFPGTSARDCQFF
TGTGCCAGCAGTTTCCCCGGGACTAGCGCCCGCGATTGTCAGTTCTTC
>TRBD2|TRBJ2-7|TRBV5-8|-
CASSSRTSPYEQYF
TGTGCCAGCAGCTCACGGACTAGCCCCTACGAGCAGTACTTC
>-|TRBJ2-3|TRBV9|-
CASSVSSGEADTQYF
TGTGCCAGCAGCGTATCGTCGGGAGAGGCAGATACGCAGTATTTT
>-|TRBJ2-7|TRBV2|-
CASSEMRRVSGEQGYEQYF
TGTGCCAGCAGTGAAATGAGAAGAGTATCGGGAGAGCAAGGCTACGAGCAGTACTTC
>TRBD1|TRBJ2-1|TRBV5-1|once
CASSRDRGSYNEQFF
TGCGCCAGCAGCAGGGACAGGGGCTCCTACAATGAGCAGTTCTTC
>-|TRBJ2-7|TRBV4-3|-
CASSQERRVGPYEQYF
TGCGCCAGCAGCCAAGAGCGTCGGGTGGGGCCCTACGAGCAGTACTTC
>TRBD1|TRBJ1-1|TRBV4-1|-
CASSQVGGQGAAFF
TGCGCCAGCAGCCAAGTTGGGGGACAGGGGGCGGCTTTCTTT
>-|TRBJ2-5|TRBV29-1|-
CSVIREETQYF
TGCAGCGTTATCAGGGAAGAGACCCAGTACTTC
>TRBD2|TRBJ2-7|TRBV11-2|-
CASSPSATSVSYEQYF
TGTGCCAGCAGCCCCTCCGCGACTAGCGTCTCCTACGAGCAGTACTTC
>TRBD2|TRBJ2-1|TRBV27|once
CASSSLAGYTEQFF
TGTGCCAGCAGTTCCCTAGCGGGGTACACTGAGCAGTTCTTC
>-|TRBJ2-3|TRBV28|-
CASSPLARHFADTQYF
TGTGCCAGCAGTCCATTAGCGAGACATTTCGCAGATACGCAGTATTTT
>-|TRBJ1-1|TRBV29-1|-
CSAEGGPINTEAFF
TGCAGCGCTGAGGGGGGGCCCATTAACACTGAAGCTTTCTTT
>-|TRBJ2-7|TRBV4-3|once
CASSPRGGEIYEQYF
TGCGCCAGCAGCCCTCGAGGAGGCGAGATCTACGAGCAGTACTTC
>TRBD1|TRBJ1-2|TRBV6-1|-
CASSELDRTYGYTF
TGTGCCAGCAGTGAATTGGACAGGACCTATGGCTACACCTTC
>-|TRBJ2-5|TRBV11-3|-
CASSLVRQGDQETQYF
TGTGCCAGCAGCTTAGTTCGACAAGGGGACCAAGAGACCCAGTACTTC
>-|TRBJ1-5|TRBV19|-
CASSINGDNNQPQHF
TGTGCCAGTAGTATAAATGGGGACAACAATCAGCCCCAGCATTTT
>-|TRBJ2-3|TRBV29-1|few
CSVEVVGREDSPDTQYF
TGCAGCGTTGAAGTTGTGGGCAGGGAAGATTCGCCAGATACGCAGTATTTT
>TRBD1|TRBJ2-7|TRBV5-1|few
CASSLASTGVTYEQYF
TGCGCCAGCAGCTTGGCCTCGACAGGGGTAACGTACGAGCAGTACTTC
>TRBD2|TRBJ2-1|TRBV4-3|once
CASSPRSSGRTSSYNEQFF
TGCGCCAGCAGCCCGCGATCTAGCGGGAGGACGAGCTCCTACAATGAGCAGTTCTTC
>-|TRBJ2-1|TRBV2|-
CASSRYRAYNEQFF
TGTGCCAGTAGTCGGTATCGAGCCTACAATGAGCAGTTCTTC
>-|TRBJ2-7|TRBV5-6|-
CASSPRRGPIEQYF
TGTGCCAGCAGCCCACGGAGGGGGCCGATCGAGCAGTACTTC
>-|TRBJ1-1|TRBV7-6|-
CASSPTGVPEAFF
TGTGCCAGCAGCCCGACCGGAGTCCCTGAAGCTTTCTTT
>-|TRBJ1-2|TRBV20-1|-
CSASTTSGYTF
TGCAGTGCTAGTACAACGTCCGGCTACACCTTC
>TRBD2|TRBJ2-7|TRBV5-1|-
CASSAALLWGGGEQYF
TGCGCCAGCAGCGCCGCACTCCTTTGGGGGGGAGGAGAGCAGTACTTC
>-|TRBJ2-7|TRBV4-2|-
CASSQDSLRSGCYEQYF
TGTGCCAGCAGCCAAGATTCCCTTCGTAGCGGCTGCTACGAGCAGTACTTC
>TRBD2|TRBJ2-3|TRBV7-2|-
CASSFSIKLAGGTDTQYF
TGTGCCAGCAGCTTCAGCATAAAACTAGCGGGGGGAACAGATACGCAGTATTTT
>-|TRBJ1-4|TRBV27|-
CASSLRGGPNEKLFF
TGTGCCAGCAGTTTACGCGGGGGGCCGAATGAAAAACTGTTTTTT
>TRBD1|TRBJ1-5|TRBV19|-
CASSRDRGRRQPQHF
TGTGCCAGTAGCCGGGACAGGGGGCGAAGGCAGCCCCAGCATTTT
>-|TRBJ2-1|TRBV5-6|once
CASSHQTQGGLNEQFF
TGTGCCAGCAGCCATCAAACCCAGGGGGGCTTGAATGAGCAGTTCTTC
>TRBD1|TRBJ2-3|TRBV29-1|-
CSVPGQVTDTQYF
TGCAGCGTTCCAGGACAGGTAACAGATACGCAGTATTTT
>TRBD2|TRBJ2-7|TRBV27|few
CASSSSGVYEQYF
TGTGCCAGCAGTTCTAGCGGGGTTTACGAGCAGTACTTC
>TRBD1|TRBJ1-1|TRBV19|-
CASSPGTGLEAFF
TGTGCCAGTAGCCCAGGGACAGGGCTTGAAGCTTTCTTT
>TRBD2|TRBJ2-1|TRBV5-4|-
CASRWPGTSGEQFF
TGTGCCAGCAGGTGGCCCGGGACTAGCGGAGAGCAGTTCTTC
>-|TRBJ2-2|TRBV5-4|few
CASSLRGQNTGELFF
TGTGCCAGCAGCTTGCGAGGGCAGAACACCGGGGAGCTGTTTTTT
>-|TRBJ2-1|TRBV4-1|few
CASSQELRNEQFF
TGCGCCAGCAGCCAAGAATTGCGGAATGAGCAGTTCTTC
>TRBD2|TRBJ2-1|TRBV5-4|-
CASSCQGLENEQFF
TGTGCCAGCAGCTGCCAGGGACTAGAGAATGAGCAGTTCTTC
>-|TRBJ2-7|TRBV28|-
CASSFVGRSYEQYF
TGTGCCAGCAGTTTCGTAGGCAGGTCCTACGAGCAGTACTTC
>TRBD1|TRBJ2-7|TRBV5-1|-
CASSFDRGRSYEQYF
TGCGCCAGCAGCTTCGACAGGGGAAGATCCTACGAGCAGTACTTC
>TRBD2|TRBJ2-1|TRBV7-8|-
CASSAQIAGAGPYNEQFF
TGTGCCAGCAGCGCCCAAATAGCGGGAGCTGGGCCCTACAATGAGCAGTTCTTC
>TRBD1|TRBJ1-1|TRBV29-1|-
CSVASLPGQVPNTEAFF
TGCAGCGTTGCCTCTCTCCCGGGACAGGTACCTAACACTGAAGCTTTCTTT
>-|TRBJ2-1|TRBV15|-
CATSRDPGISYNEQFF
TGTGCCACCAGCAGAGATCCAGGGATCTCCTACAATGAGCAGTTCTTC
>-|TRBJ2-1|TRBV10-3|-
CAISQGTEGNEQFF
TGTGCCATCAGTCAAGGGACGGAGGGCAATGAGCAGTTCTTC
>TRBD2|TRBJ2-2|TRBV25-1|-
CASSELAGRAGELFF
TGTGCCAGCAGCGAACTAGCGGGACGGGCCGGGGAGCTGTTTTTT